One sample yielded the 11 T cell receptor beta chains listed below, sequenced in a study of blood T cell repertoires in COVID-19. Sequencing used immunoSEQ multiplex PCR; TCRdb keeps in-frame clones, though not all of them. The sample includes around 100,000 clones, roughly 71% of them seen just once. Specimen: peripheral blood. These receptor sequences come from a man aged 80 or over with acute or convalescent COVID-19.

V gene TRBV6-2 or TRBV6-3 combines with J gene TRBJ2-1, with 14 bases matching TRBD2. V lost 5 bases to trimming and J lost 12 bases; unmatched junction nucleotides: 9. Germline V gene lookup returns CDR1 MNHEY and CDR2 SVGEGT. The CDR3 runs to 15 residues. CDR3 sequence: CASSGPGTSGSGQFF. In nucleotides, the CDR3 is TGTGCCAGCAGTGGCCCCGGGACTAGCGGGAGCGGGCAGTTCTTC.

The V call is TRBV6-5, the J call TRBJ1-2, with D hard to call. Trimming took off 10 bases at V and 8 bases at J, with 20 bases between the two ends. This CDR3 is 13 amino acids long. Germline CDR1 and CDR2: MNHEY and SVGAGI. The CDR3 DNA sequence: TGTGCCACAGTCCAACCAGCCCAGCGGGGCTACACCTTC. Translated, it gives CATVQPAQRGYTF.

The CDR3 nucleotides read TGTGCCATCAGTGAAGGGGATGAAAAACTGTTTTTT. The encoded protein is CAISEGDEKLFF. This chain links TRBV10-3 with TRBJ1-4, with D possibly being TRBD1 (5 bases). The CDR3 sequence is 12 residues long. Between the trimmed V and J ends, which lost 3 bases and 6 bases, there was a span of 5 bases. Germline V lookup: CDR1 ENHRY, CDR2 SYGVKD.

This clone was seen a few times. This chain uses TRBV27 with TRBJ2-7, with TRBD1 as a possible D gene (6 bases). The CDR3 is made up of 14 amino acids. V lost 0 bases and J lost 2, with 8 bases in between. The V gene's germline CDR1 is MNHEY and CDR2 SMNVEV (reference sequence). CDR3 nucleotides: TGTGCCAGCAGTTTATCCGGGACACCCTACGAGCAGTACTTC. Protein product: CASSLSGTPYEQYF.

This clone showed up just a few times. This sequence joins TRBV7-2 and TRBJ1-6; 7 bases match TRBD1. Germline CDR1 and CDR2: SGHTA and FQGNSA. V lost 5 bases and J lost 6; bases outside the gene matches: 4. The CDR3 spans 14 residues. The CDR3 region has the DNA TGTGCCAGCAGCGGGGACAGTTTTAATTCACCCCTCCACTTT. Translating gives CASSGDSFNSPLHF.

This clone was observed a few times. The rearrangement uses TRBV28 and TRBJ1-2; D is unclear. The V end was cut by 7 bases, the J end by 6 bases, with 18 bases between. The length of the CDR3 is 14 residues. Germline V CDR1 and CDR2: MDHEN, SYDVKM. The DNA for the CDR3 is TGTGCCAGCATCACGACAAACAGTCCCAATGGCTACACCTTC. The encoded protein is CASITTNSPNGYTF.

The V call is TRBV28, the J call TRBJ2-1; perhaps TRBD2 as D (5 bases). Germline V lookup: CDR1 MDHEN, CDR2 SYDVKM. The CDR3 spans 16 residues. Trimming removed 5 bases from V and 1 base from J, with 15 bases in between. CDR3 sequence reads: CASSGSDGVSYNEQFF. The CDR3 region has the DNA TGTGCCAGCAGTGGCAGCGACGGGGTTTCCTACAATGAGCAGTTCTTC.

The V gene is TRBV11-2, the J gene TRBJ2-3; 8 bases align to TRBD2. The CDR3 runs to 16 residues. CDR1 and CDR2 (germline): SGHAT, FQNNGV. The trim removed 6 bases at V and 2 bases at J, leaving 10 bases unmatched. The CDR3 DNA is TGTGCCAGCAGTTTGGCCGGGGGGGCGCCCACAGATACGCAGTATTTT. It specifies CASSLAGGAPTDTQYF.

This clone has just a few counts. V gene TRBV19 combines with J gene TRBJ1-3; 7 bases are a match to TRBD1. Germline CDR1 and CDR2: LNHDA and SQIVND (reference sequence). V shed 4 bases, J shed 3 bases, and the junction held 3 bases outside the gene matches. The CDR3 contains 14 residues. DNA of the CDR3: TGTGCCAGTAGTACAGGGGGAGGTGGAAACACCATATATTTT. As protein: CASSTGGGGNTIYF.

V is TRBV2 and J is TRBJ1-5; D unresolved. The CDR3 runs to 15 residues. V dropped 6 bases and J dropped 2 bases, with 14 bases sitting between them. The germline gives CDR1 SNHLY, CDR2 FYNNEI. CDR3 region: CASRVDPGGNQPQHF. CDR3 coding DNA: TGTGCCAGCAGGGTCGATCCTGGAGGCAATCAGCCCCAGCATTTT.

J is TRBJ2-2 and V is TRBV27, with D perhaps matching TRBD2 (5 bases). Germline V CDR1 and CDR2: MNHEY, SMNVEV (reference sequence). Deletions cut 6 bases from V and 2 bases from J, with 10 bases between. This CDR3 has 14 amino acids. CDR3 bases: TGTGCCAGCAGACGGACTTACAACACCGGGGAGCTGTTTTTT. Translation gives CASRRTYNTGELFF.